What follows describes a single T cell receptor (beta chain). Its target is not known. The source of the sample is a study of chemoradiotherapy in HPV16-positive cancers. Study findings and constraints: Candidate HPV-specific clones and E7-related TCR motifs grew in tumor during treatment. Functional assays defining HPV-specific T cells used only a couple of HPV16-positive patients. HPV-responsive T-cell expansion during chemoradiotherapy was linked to improved recurrence-free survival in HPV16-positive patients.

CDR3 length: 11 residues. V was cut by 3 bases and J by 3 bases, with 3 bases left in between. The germline V gene has CDR1 GTSNPN and CDR2 SVGIG (reference sequence). Produced via immunoSEQ multiplex PCR; TCRdb's table is partial and in-frame only. The sample shows fewer than 7,500 clones, 88% of them seen only once. The rearrangement links TRBV30 to TRBJ1-3; D is ambiguous. Sequenced material: blood, taken from a patient who underwent chemoradiotherapy. The sequence came from a human donor with HPV-associated anogenital cancer. The CDR3, as DNA: TGTGCCTGGAGCCTTGGAAACACCATATATTTT. As protein: CAWSLGNTIYF.